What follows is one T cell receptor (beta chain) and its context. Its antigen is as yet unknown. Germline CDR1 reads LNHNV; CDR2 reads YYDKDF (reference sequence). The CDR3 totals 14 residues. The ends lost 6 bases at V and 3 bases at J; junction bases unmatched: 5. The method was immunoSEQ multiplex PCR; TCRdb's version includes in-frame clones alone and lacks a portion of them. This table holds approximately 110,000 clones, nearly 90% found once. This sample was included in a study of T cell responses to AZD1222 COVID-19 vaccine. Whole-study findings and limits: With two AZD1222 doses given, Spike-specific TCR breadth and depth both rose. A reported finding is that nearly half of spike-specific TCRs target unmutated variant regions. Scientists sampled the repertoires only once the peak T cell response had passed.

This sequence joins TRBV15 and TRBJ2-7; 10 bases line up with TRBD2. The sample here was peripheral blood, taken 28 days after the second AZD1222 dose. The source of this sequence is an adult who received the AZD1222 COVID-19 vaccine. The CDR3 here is CATSLLAGVYEQYF. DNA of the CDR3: TGTGCCACCAGTCTTCTAGCGGGAGTCTACGAGCAGTACTTC.